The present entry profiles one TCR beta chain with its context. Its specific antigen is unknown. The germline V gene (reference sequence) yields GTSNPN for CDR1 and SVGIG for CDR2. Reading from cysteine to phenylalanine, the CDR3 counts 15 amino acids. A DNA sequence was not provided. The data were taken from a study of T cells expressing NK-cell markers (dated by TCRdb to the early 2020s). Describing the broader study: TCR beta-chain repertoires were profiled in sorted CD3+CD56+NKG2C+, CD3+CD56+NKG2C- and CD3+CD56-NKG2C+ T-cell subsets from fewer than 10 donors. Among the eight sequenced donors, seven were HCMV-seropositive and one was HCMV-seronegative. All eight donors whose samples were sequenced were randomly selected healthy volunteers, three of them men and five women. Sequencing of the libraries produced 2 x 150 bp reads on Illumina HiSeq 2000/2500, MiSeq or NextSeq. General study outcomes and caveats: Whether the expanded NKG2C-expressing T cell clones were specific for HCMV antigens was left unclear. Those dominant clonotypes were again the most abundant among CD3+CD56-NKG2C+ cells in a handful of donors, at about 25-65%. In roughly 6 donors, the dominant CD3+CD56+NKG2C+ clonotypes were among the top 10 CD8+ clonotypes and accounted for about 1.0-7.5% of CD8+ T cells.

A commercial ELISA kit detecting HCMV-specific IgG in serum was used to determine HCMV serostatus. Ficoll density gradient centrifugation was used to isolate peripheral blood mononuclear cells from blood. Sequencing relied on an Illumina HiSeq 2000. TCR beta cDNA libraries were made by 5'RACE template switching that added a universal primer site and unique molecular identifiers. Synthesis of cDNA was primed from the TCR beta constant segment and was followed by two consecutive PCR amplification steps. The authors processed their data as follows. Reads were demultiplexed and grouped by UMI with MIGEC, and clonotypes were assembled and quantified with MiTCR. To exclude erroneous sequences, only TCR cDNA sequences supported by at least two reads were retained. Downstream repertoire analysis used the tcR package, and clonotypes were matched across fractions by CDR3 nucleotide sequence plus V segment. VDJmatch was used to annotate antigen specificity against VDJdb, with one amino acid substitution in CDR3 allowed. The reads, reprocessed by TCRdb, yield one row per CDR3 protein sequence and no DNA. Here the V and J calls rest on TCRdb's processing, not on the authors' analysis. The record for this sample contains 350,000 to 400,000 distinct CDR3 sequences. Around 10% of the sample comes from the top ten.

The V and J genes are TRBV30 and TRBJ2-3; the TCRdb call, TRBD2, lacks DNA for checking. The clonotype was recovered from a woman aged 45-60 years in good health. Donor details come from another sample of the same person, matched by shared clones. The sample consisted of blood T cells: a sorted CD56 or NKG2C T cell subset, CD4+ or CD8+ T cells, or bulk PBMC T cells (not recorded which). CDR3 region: CAWTRFSGSTDTQYF. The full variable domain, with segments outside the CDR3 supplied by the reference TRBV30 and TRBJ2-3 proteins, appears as SQTIHQWPATLVQPVGSPLSLECTVEGTSNPNLYWYRQAAGRGLQLLFYSVGIGQISSEVPQNLSASRPQDRQFILSSKKLLLSDSGFYLCAWTRFSGSTDTQYFGPGTRLTVL.